The T cell receptor beta chain described here comes from a study of blood T cell repertoires in COVID-19. In the study overall: COVID-19 samples, acute and convalescent, were from the United States, Italy and Spain. PBMCs, B-cell-depleted T cells, or T cells provided the cDNA or gDNA that made up the material.

V gave up 7 bases and J gave up 3 bases; unmatched junction bases: 5. The CDR3 length is 14 residues. CDR1 is LNHDA and CDR2 is SQIVND in the germline V gene (reference sequence). Under the authors' procedure: Amplification of reference gene primers provided the estimated nucleated cell counts. Sequenced by immunoSEQ multiplex PCR; TCRdb stores in-frame clones only, minus some. That table is the source of V, J and clone size, and D and trimming were worked out from the DNA. The data show tens of thousands of clones, roughly 84% seen once. This TCR came from a man aged 50 to 59 with acute or convalescent COVID-19. The sequenced sample consisted of peripheral blood. This chain joins TRBV19 and TRBJ2-3, with 9 bases that match TRBD1. The DNA of the CDR3 is TGTGCCAGTACGGGGACAGGGAGGACAGATACGCAGTATTTT. Translating gives CASTGTGRTDTQYF. Filled out from reference TRBV19 and TRBJ2-3, the complete variable domain reads DGGITQSPKYLFRKEGQNVTLSCEQNLNHDAMYWYRQDPGQGLRLIYYSQIVNDFQKGDIAEGYSVSREKKESFPLTVTSAQKNPTAFYLCASTGTGRTDTQYFGPGTRLTVL.